The 20 T cell receptor beta chains presented below share a single source sample, sequenced in a study of shared clonotypes between healthy human individuals. Some clones are missing from TCRdb's copy, which holds only in-frame ones; the method was immunoSEQ multiplex PCR. The data contain roughly 490,000 clones, about 79% of them singletons. Input material: PBMCs. The receptors here all came from a middle-aged woman in good health. Some clones in this sample may be carry-over from other donors' samples.

This clone has more than one count but fewer than ten. The chain links TRBV5-1 to TRBJ1-3; tentatively, D is TRBD1 (5 bases). Germline V gene sequence: CDR1 SGHRS, CDR2 YFSETQ. V was pared by 0 bases and J by 4 bases, with 11 bases between. The CDR3 is 15 amino acids. CDR3 protein: CASSLAVGVGNTIYF. In nucleotides, the CDR3 is TGCGCCAGCAGCTTGGCGGTAGGGGTCGGAAACACCATATATTTT.

Turning to this clone: With only one base between it and a far larger clone, this is likely a read error. The V and J genes are TRBV30 and TRBJ2-5; D is unresolved. The germline V gene has CDR1 GTSNPN and CDR2 SVGIG (reference sequence). This CDR3 spans 14 amino acids. V lost 3 bases and J 0 bases, leaving 11 bases between the germline ends. As DNA, the CDR3 is TGTGCCTGGAGCCGACATATCTACCAAGAGACCCAGTACTTC. It translates to CAWSRHIYQETQYF.

This rearrangement joins TRBV10-3 to TRBJ2-3; 7 nucleotides line up with TRBD2. The junction had 6 bases not matched to a gene; V was cut back by 4 bases and J by 2 bases. CDR3 size: 15 residues. Germline V gene lookup returns CDR1 ENHRY and CDR2 SYGVKD. The CDR3 nucleotides are TGTGCCATCAGTGCCGGGACTATTTCCACAGATACGCAGTATTTT. Its protein is CAISAGTISTDTQYF.

This rearrangement joins TRBV4-1 to TRBJ1-4, with D unclear. Germline CDR1 reads MGHRA; CDR2 reads YSYEKL. The length of the CDR3 is 15 residues. V lost 1 base and J 5 bases, leaving 11 bases between the germline ends. Here the CDR3 DNA reads TGCGCCAGCAGCCAAGGGCCCAGAATCAATGAAAAACTGTTTTTT. Its protein is CASSQGPRINEKLFF.

This chain joins TRBV6-1 and TRBJ2-7; unclear D gene. CDR3 size: 15 residues. CDR1 MNHNS and CDR2 SASEGT come from the germline V gene. With 2 bases removed from V and 8 bases from J, the gap between germline ends came to 19 bases. The CDR3 spells CASSELDNTSGKQYF. The CDR3 DNA reads TGTGCCAGCAGTGAACTCGACAATACGTCAGGAAAGCAGTACTTC.

The chain is built from TRBV6-6 and TRBJ1-5; a weak D match, TRBD1 (6 bases). The CDR3 loop spans 16 amino acids. V was shortened by 6 bases and J by 3 bases, with 18 bases between the two germline ends. Germline V lookup: CDR1 MNHNY, CDR2 SVGAGI (reference sequence). The CDR3 here is CASSEGVLQSNQPQHF. In DNA form, the CDR3 reads TGTGCCAGCAGCGAGGGGGTTCTCCAATCCAATCAGCCCCAGCATTTT.

The V and J genes are TRBV29-1 and TRBJ2-3; D remains unclear. The CDR3 extends over 16 amino acids. Trimming removed 8 bases at V and 0 bases at J, with 21 bases between. Looked up from germline, CDR1 is SQVTM and CDR2 is ANQGSEA. CDR3 sequence (DNA): TGCAGCATGAGATCCACCGGGTCTCCTAGCACAGATACGCAGTATTTT. This translates into CSMRSTGSPSTDTQYF.

This clone turned up a few times. The rearrangement uses TRBV29-1 and TRBJ2-7; no reliable D call. V lost 7 bases and J 2 bases, leaving 12 bases between the germline ends. The CDR3 loop spans 12 amino acids. The V gene's germline CDR1 is SQVTM and CDR2 ANQGSEA. CDR3 sequence reads: CSGLDSPYEQYF. The CDR3 nucleotides are TGCAGCGGACTTGATTCCCCCTACGAGCAGTACTTC.

The chain joins TRBV4-1 to TRBJ1-6, with D uncertain. Germline CDR1 and CDR2: MGHRA and YSYEKL. This CDR3 contains 16 residues. Deletions cut 1 base from V and 7 bases from J, with 14 bases between. CDR3 in DNA: TGCGCCAGCAGCCAAGTAGGTGGCCCGAACAATTCACCCCTCCACTTT. As protein: CASSQVGGPNNSPLHF.

The chain joins TRBV7-9 to TRBJ2-1; no clear D gene. CDR3 length equals 13 residues. Germline CDR1 reads SEHNR; CDR2 reads FQNEAQ (reference sequence). Trimming cost V 1 base and J 6 bases, with 7 bases left between them. The CDR3 reads CASSLVDPNEQFF. The CDR3 DNA reads TGTGCCAGCAGCTTAGTAGACCCCAATGAGCAGTTCTTC.

Regarding this clone: The likely explanation is a read error, given a far larger clone one base away. The rearrangement joins TRBV5-4 to TRBJ2-1; 7 bases map to TRBD2. V lost 4 bases, J lost 7 bases, and 8 bases stayed unmatched. This CDR3 contains 14 residues. Looked up from germline, CDR1 is SGHNT and CDR2 is YYREEE (reference sequence). The CDR3 region is CASSPGNGGNEQFF. Written as DNA, the CDR3 is TGTGCCAGCAGCCCGGGTAACGGGGGGAATGAGCAGTTCTTC.

The rearrangement uses TRBV6-4 and TRBJ1-1, with a weak D call TRBD1 (6 bases). Germline CDR1 and CDR2: MRHNA and SNTAGT. The V end was cut by 6 bases, the J end by 2 bases, with 19 bases between. The CDR3 runs to 16 residues. The CDR3 reads CASSASAGQRNTEAFF. Here the CDR3 DNA reads TGTGCCAGCAGCGCCTCGGCTGGACAGAGAAACACTGAAGCTTTCTTT.

This clone was found once. The genes are TRBV6-1 and TRBJ2-3; no clear D. The germline V and J ends were trimmed by 2 bases and 0 bases, with 6 bases remaining between them. Germline CDR1 and CDR2: MNHNS and SASEGT. This CDR3 has 14 residues. CDR3 DNA: TGTGCCAGCAGTGAAATGGCAAGCACAGATACGCAGTATTTT. It is translated as CASSEMASTDTQYF.

With respect to this clone: One junction end disagrees with the germline gene, perhaps due to a read error. This rearrangement joins TRBV7-9 to TRBJ1-2, with D unresolved. Germline CDR1 reads SEHNR; CDR2 reads FQNEAQ (reference sequence). This CDR3 has 12 residues. CDR3 DNA: TGTGCCAGCAGCTTAGATCGGGATTCGCCGAGTTTC. Encoded protein: CASSLDRDSPSF.

This sequence joins TRBV29-1 and TRBJ2-7; D uncertain. This CDR3 contains 11 residues. The germline gives CDR1 SQVTM, CDR2 ANQGSEA. V was cut by 7 bases and J by 3 bases, with 10 bases left in between. CDR3: CSGSVGYEQYF. The CDR3 nucleotides read TGCAGCGGCTCAGTCGGCTACGAGCAGTACTTC.

This rearrangement joins TRBV18 to TRBJ1-1; TRBD1 matches at 8 bases. The CDR3 has 15 amino acids. Germline V gives CDR1 KGHSH, CDR2 LQKENI. The V segment lost 4 bases and the J segment 1 base; nucleotides outside the gene matches: 5. CDR3 region: CASSRWTGRNTEAFF. Here the CDR3 DNA reads TGTGCCAGCTCACGTTGGACAGGGAGGAACACTGAAGCTTTCTTT.

This clone has a single count. Other DNA sequences within the sample encode an identical CDR3. The chain is built from TRBV7-8 and TRBJ2-7, with D possibly being TRBD2 (6 bases). The CDR3 runs to 16 residues. Germline CDR1 SGHVS, CDR2 FQNEAQ. V lost 0 bases and J lost 0, with 12 bases in between. CDR3: CASSLAGGAASYEQYF. The CDR3 DNA reads as TGTGCCAGCAGCTTAGCGGGCGGGGCCGCCTCCTACGAGCAGTACTTC.

The CDR3 DNA reads TGTGCCAGCAGTCCCACAGGGGGCCATCAGCCCCAGCATTTT. The encoded protein is CASSPTGGHQPQHF. The V call is TRBV6-6, the J call TRBJ1-5, with TRBD1 identical over 9 bases. Germline V gives CDR1 MNHNY, CDR2 SVGAGI (reference sequence). CDR3 length equals 14 residues. J was trimmed by 5 bases and V by 5 bases; bases with no gene match: 4.

V usage is TRBV5-1 and J usage is TRBJ2-2; D is ambiguous. The germline V and J ends were trimmed by 1 base and 0 bases, with 10 bases remaining between them. The CDR3 loop spans 16 amino acids. Germline V gene lookup returns CDR1 SGHRS and CDR2 YFSETQ. CDR3 sequence reads: CASSLLAGPNTGELFF. CDR3 bases: TGCGCCAGCAGCTTGCTGGCCGGACCGAACACCGGGGAGCTGTTTTTT.

The V call is TRBV7-2, the J call TRBJ2-1, with TRBD2 matching 16 bases. CDR3 length equals 15 residues. V lost 3 bases and J lost 9; bases outside the gene matches: 2. Germline V gives CDR1 SGHTA, CDR2 FQGNSA. The CDR3 loop reads CASSLGLAGGVEQFF. CDR3 DNA: TGTGCCAGCAGCTTGGGACTAGCGGGAGGGGTTGAGCAGTTCTTC.